These T cell receptor beta chains were read from a single sample in a study of breast tumors, draining lymph nodes, adjacent tissues. From the multiplex PCR reads, TCRdb called clonotypes with MiXCR, one entry per CDR3 protein. Of about 230,000 distinct CDR3 sequences listed, 32% are singletons. The sequenced material came from axillary lymph node tissue. The receptors stem from a female donor with breast cancer. Some clones in this sample may be carry-over from other donors' samples. The CDR3 runs from the conserved cysteine through the conserved F or W. Each record gives: clone size, V gene, J gene, D gene, CDR3 protein, CDR3 DNA. D genes are given only for firm matches. Clone size appears in some rows only: once, few, many, or a class for an expanded clone.

clone size: -
V gene: TRBV20-1
J gene: TRBJ2-5
D gene: -
CDR3 protein: CSARVAGQEAWQTQYF
CDR3 DNA: TGCAGTGCTAGAGTAGCGGGACAGGAGGCCTGGCAGACCCAGTACTTC

clone size: -
V gene: TRBV25-1
J gene: TRBJ2-1
D gene: -
CDR3 protein: CASSAIAENFKEQFF
CDR3 DNA: TGTGCCAGCAGTGCAATAGCTGAGAACTTCAAGGAGCAGTTCTTC

clone size: many
V gene: TRBV20-1
J gene: TRBJ2-5
D gene: -
CDR3 protein: CSVRRQDRGETQYF
CDR3 DNA: TGCAGTGTCAGACGTCAGGACCGAGGGGAGACCCAGTACTTC

clone size: many
V gene: TRBV4-3
J gene: TRBJ2-1
D gene: TRBD2
CDR3 protein: CASSRAGTSGNNEQFF
CDR3 DNA: TGCGCCAGCAGCCGAGCCGGGACTAGCGGAAACAATGAGCAGTTCTTC

clone size: few
V gene: TRBV30
J gene: TRBJ1-1
D gene: -
CDR3 protein: CAWRHLNTEAFF
CDR3 DNA: TGTGCCTGGAGACACTTGAACACTGAAGCTTTCTTT

clone size: many
V gene: TRBV28
J gene: TRBJ1-2
D gene: -
CDR3 protein: CASSLGPAWDTYGYTF
CDR3 DNA: TGTGCCAGCAGTTTAGGGCCGGCGTGGGACACCTATGGCTACACCTTC

clone size: -
V gene: TRBV7-2
J gene: TRBJ2-5
D gene: -
CDR3 protein: CAKEYREFSPLAETQYF
CDR3 DNA: TGTGCCAAGGAGTACAGGGAATTCAGCCCATTGGCGGAGACCCAGTACTTC

clone size: many
V gene: TRBV12-3/TRBV12-4
J gene: TRBJ2-1
D gene: -
CDR3 protein: CASSLSLWADEQFF
CDR3 DNA: TGTGCCAGCAGTTTAAGTCTCTGGGCAGATGAGCAGTTCTTC

clone size: -
V gene: TRBV4-1
J gene: TRBJ1-1
D gene: -
CDR3 protein: CASSQRDGLEAFF
CDR3 DNA: TGCGCCAGCAGCCAAAGGGACGGCCTTGAAGCTTTCTTT

clone size: -
V gene: TRBV6-5
J gene: TRBJ1-6
D gene: -
CDR3 protein: CASSPRAPRDTDSPLHF
CDR3 DNA: TGTGCCAGCAGTCCTCGAGCCCCCCGGGACACTGATTCACCCCTCCACTTT

clone size: -
V gene: TRBV14
J gene: TRBJ1-1
D gene: -
CDR3 protein: CASSPATWVVWTEAFF
CDR3 DNA: TGTGCCAGCAGCCCTGCAACATGGGTCGTGTGGACTGAAGCTTTCTTT

clone size: many
V gene: TRBV5-8
J gene: TRBJ1-5
D gene: -
CDR3 protein: CASSHGGTNNQPQHF
CDR3 DNA: TGTGCCAGCAGCCATGGGGGGACAAACAATCAGCCCCAGCATTTT

clone size: many
V gene: TRBV7-8
J gene: TRBJ2-5
D gene: TRBD2
CDR3 protein: CASSFGLAGGPGETQYF
CDR3 DNA: TGTGCCAGCAGCTTCGGACTAGCGGGAGGGCCAGGGGAGACCCAGTACTTC

clone size: -
V gene: TRBV13
J gene: TRBJ2-7
D gene: -
CDR3 protein: CASSGPAGNEQYF
CDR3 DNA: TGTGCCAGCAGCGGACCAGCGGGCAACGAACAGTACTTC

clone size: -
V gene: TRBV11-3
J gene: TRBJ1-2
D gene: -
CDR3 protein: CASSLEGVAGGYCTF
CDR3 DNA: TGTGCCAGCAGCTTAGAAGGTGTAGCGGGAGGGTACTGCACCTTC

clone size: few
V gene: TRBV5-1
J gene: TRBJ2-1
D gene: -
CDR3 protein: CASSLFAGSSYNEQFF
CDR3 DNA: TGCGCCAGCAGCTTGTTCGCGGGAAGCTCCTACAATGAGCAGTTCTTC

clone size: many
V gene: TRBV12-3/TRBV12-4
J gene: TRBJ2-7
D gene: TRBD1
CDR3 protein: CASSFGQGVTYEQYF
CDR3 DNA: TGTGCCAGCAGTTTCGGACAGGGAGTAACCTACGAGCAGTACTTC

clone size: many
V gene: TRBV20-1
J gene: TRBJ2-3
D gene: -
CDR3 protein: CSARTDGTDTQYF
CDR3 DNA: TGCAGTGCTAGGACAGATGGCACAGATACGCAGTATTTT

clone size: few
V gene: TRBV30
J gene: TRBJ1-5
D gene: -
CDR3 protein: CAWSGTYLGPQHF
CDR3 DNA: TGTGCCTGGAGTGGGACCTACCTCGGGCCCCAGCATTTT

clone size: many
V gene: TRBV20-1
J gene: TRBJ2-3
D gene: TRBD2
CDR3 protein: CSVPWGGLDADTQYF
CDR3 DNA: TGCAGTGTCCCCTGGGGGGGACTAGACGCAGATACGCAGTATTTT

clone size: -
V gene: TRBV19
J gene: TRBJ2-1
D gene: TRBD1
CDR3 protein: CASSGPGQGDNEQFF
CDR3 DNA: TGTGCCAGTAGTGGCCCGGGACAGGGGGACAATGAGCAGTTCTTC

clone size: many
V gene: TRBV6-1
J gene: TRBJ2-7
D gene: TRBD2
CDR3 protein: CASSQREFAYEQYF
CDR3 DNA: TGTGCCAGCAGCCAGCGGGAGTTTGCCTACGAGCAGTACTTC

clone size: many
V gene: TRBV11-2
J gene: TRBJ2-5
D gene: -
CDR3 protein: CASSPTTGGSGTQYF
CDR3 DNA: TGTGCCAGCAGCCCGACTACGGGCGGATCCGGGACCCAGTACTTC

clone size: -
V gene: TRBV20-1
J gene: TRBJ2-3
D gene: -
CDR3 protein: CSASSFKSRDTQYF
CDR3 DNA: TGCAGTGCCAGCAGTTTCAAATCGCGAGATACGCAGTATTTT

clone size: many
V gene: TRBV7-9
J gene: TRBJ1-2
D gene: TRBD1
CDR3 protein: CASSLSRGDGYTF
CDR3 DNA: TGTGCCAGCAGCCTATCCAGGGGGGATGGCTACACCTTC

clone size: -
V gene: TRBV20-1
J gene: TRBJ1-2
D gene: -
CDR3 protein: CSASPTAIYYTF
CDR3 DNA: TGCAGTGCTAGCCCGACAGCTATATATTACACCTTC

clone size: many
V gene: TRBV7-8
J gene: TRBJ2-7
D gene: TRBD2
CDR3 protein: CASSFMASGTYEQYF
CDR3 DNA: TGTGCCAGCAGCTTCATGGCTAGCGGGACCTACGAGCAGTACTTC

clone size: many
V gene: TRBV6-5
J gene: TRBJ1-4
D gene: -
CDR3 protein: CASSWYRSSATNEKLFF
CDR3 DNA: TGTGCCAGCAGTTGGTACAGATCTTCAGCAACTAATGAAAAACTGTTTTTT

clone size: -
V gene: TRBV5-1
J gene: TRBJ1-3
D gene: TRBD1
CDR3 protein: CASSLGGDSTIYF
CDR3 DNA: TGCGCCAGCAGCTTGGGAGGGGACAGCACCATATATTTT

clone size: many
V gene: TRBV30
J gene: TRBJ1-2
D gene: -
CDR3 protein: CAFDRNYGYTF
CDR3 DNA: TGTGCCTTTGACAGAAACTATGGCTACACCTTC

clone size: many
V gene: TRBV19
J gene: TRBJ2-5
D gene: TRBD2
CDR3 protein: CASSQSGGETQYF
CDR3 DNA: TGTGCCAGTAGCCAATCGGGGGGAGAGACCCAGTACTTC

clone size: many
V gene: TRBV20-1
J gene: TRBJ2-1
D gene: TRBD1
CDR3 protein: CSRDRGRSNEQFF
CDR3 DNA: TGCAGTAGGGACAGGGGGCGCAGTAATGAGCAGTTCTTC

clone size: -
V gene: TRBV25-1
J gene: TRBJ2-5
D gene: TRBD1
CDR3 protein: CASSAPWRDRDETQYF
CDR3 DNA: TGTGCCAGCAGTGCTCCCTGGCGGGACAGGGACGAGACCCAGTACTTC

clone size: many
V gene: TRBV24-1
J gene: TRBJ2-2
D gene: -
CDR3 protein: CATSESVNTGELFF
CDR3 DNA: TGTGCCACCAGTGAATCAGTAAACACCGGGGAGCTGTTTTTT

clone size: -
V gene: TRBV6-5
J gene: TRBJ1-6
D gene: TRBD1
CDR3 protein: CARGTGPYNSPLHF
CDR3 DNA: TGTGCCAGGGGGACAGGACCTTATAATTCACCCCTCCACTTT

clone size: -
V gene: TRBV2
J gene: TRBJ2-2
D gene: TRBD2
CDR3 protein: CASSLRTSGGIIDTGDLFF
CDR3 DNA: TGTGCCAGCAGCCTCAGGACTAGCGGGGGGATAATTGACACCGGGGACCTGTTTTTT

clone size: -
V gene: TRBV5-4
J gene: TRBJ2-5
D gene: -
CDR3 protein: CASSFGQGTQYF
CDR3 DNA: TGTGCCAGCAGCTTCGGCCAAGGGACCCAGTACTTC

clone size: many
V gene: TRBV6-5
J gene: TRBJ2-5
D gene: TRBD2
CDR3 protein: CASSLLAGETQYF
CDR3 DNA: TGTGCCAGCAGTTTGCTAGCGGGAGAGACCCAGTACTTC

clone size: -
V gene: TRBV7-8
J gene: TRBJ1-4
D gene: -
CDR3 protein: CASRRGGATATNEKLFF
CDR3 DNA: TGTGCCAGCAGACGGGGCGGCGCGACTGCAACTAATGAAAAACTGTTTTTT

clone size: -
V gene: TRBV11-2
J gene: TRBJ2-1
D gene: TRBD2
CDR3 protein: CANSLAGLAEGITYNERFF
CDR3 DNA: TGTGCCAACAGCTTAGCCGGTCTAGCGGAGGGTATTACCTACAATGAGCGGTTCTTC

clone size: many
V gene: TRBV24-1
J gene: TRBJ2-7
D gene: -
CDR3 protein: CATSDDVEGSGGEQYF
CDR3 DNA: TGTGCCACCAGTGACGACGTAGAAGGGAGTGGGGGCGAGCAGTACTTC

clone size: few
V gene: TRBV3-1
J gene: TRBJ2-1
D gene: TRBD2
CDR3 protein: CASITPGAGTYNEQFF
CDR3 DNA: TGTGCCAGCATCACACCAGGAGCGGGAACCTACAATGAGCAGTTCTTC

clone size: many
V gene: TRBV3-1
J gene: TRBJ2-2
D gene: -
CDR3 protein: CASSQDRGVTGELFF
CDR3 DNA: TGTGCCAGCAGCCAAGACAGGGGGGTCACCGGGGAGCTGTTTTTT

clone size: many
V gene: TRBV20-1
J gene: TRBJ2-1
D gene: TRBD2
CDR3 protein: CSVVGTSGINEQFF
CDR3 DNA: TGCAGTGTGGTGGGGACTAGCGGGATCAATGAGCAGTTCTTC

clone size: many
V gene: TRBV6-5
J gene: TRBJ2-7
D gene: -
CDR3 protein: CASSYRQTLYEQYF
CDR3 DNA: TGTGCCAGCAGTTATCGTCAGACCCTCTACGAGCAGTACTTC

clone size: many
V gene: TRBV20-1
J gene: TRBJ2-2
D gene: TRBD1
CDR3 protein: CSARGQGNTGELFF
CDR3 DNA: TGCAGTGCCAGGGGGCAGGGGAACACCGGGGAGCTGTTTTTT

clone size: once
V gene: TRBV20-1
J gene: TRBJ2-5
D gene: -
CDR3 protein: CSARDYGGKETQYF
CDR3 DNA: TGCAGTGCTAGAGACTATGGTGGGAAAGAGACCCAGTACTTC

clone size: many
V gene: TRBV14
J gene: TRBJ2-3
D gene: -
CDR3 protein: CASSRYRAGTLNTQYF
CDR3 DNA: TGTGCCAGCAGCCGCTACAGGGCGGGGACCCTAAATACGCAGTATTTT

clone size: many
V gene: TRBV11-2
J gene: TRBJ1-2
D gene: -
CDR3 protein: CASSLTTGANYGYTF
CDR3 DNA: TGTGCCAGCAGCTTAACGACAGGAGCTAACTATGGCTACACCTTC

clone size: few
V gene: TRBV28
J gene: TRBJ1-2
D gene: -
CDR3 protein: CASSFLNGDYGYTF
CDR3 DNA: TGTGCCAGCAGTTTCCTCAACGGGGACTATGGCTACACCTTC

clone size: -
V gene: TRBV5-1
J gene: TRBJ2-3
D gene: TRBD2
CDR3 protein: CASSLGASGRDTQYF
CDR3 DNA: TGCGCCAGCAGCTTGGGGGCTAGCGGTAGAGATACGCAGTATTTT

clone size: many
V gene: TRBV4-3
J gene: TRBJ2-7
D gene: -
CDR3 protein: CASSQEWASALSYEQYF
CDR3 DNA: TGCGCCAGCAGCCAAGAATGGGCTAGCGCGCTATCCTACGAGCAGTACTTC

clone size: -
V gene: TRBV14
J gene: TRBJ1-3
D gene: -
CDR3 protein: CASSQGRETGNTIYF
CDR3 DNA: TGTGCCAGCAGCCAAGGCAGGGAGACTGGAAACACCATATATTTT

clone size: many
V gene: TRBV29-1
J gene: TRBJ1-2
D gene: -
CDR3 protein: CSVQTGYGYTF
CDR3 DNA: TGCAGCGTCCAGACCGGCTATGGCTACACCTTC

clone size: many
V gene: TRBV5-8
J gene: TRBJ1-2
D gene: -
CDR3 protein: CASSVTDRTNYGYTF
CDR3 DNA: TGTGCCAGCAGCGTGACGGACAGAACTAACTATGGCTACACCTTC

clone size: -
V gene: TRBV7-7
J gene: TRBJ2-5
D gene: TRBD2
CDR3 protein: CASGLAGGLRETQYF
CDR3 DNA: TGTGCTAGCGGCTTAGCGGGGGGCCTAAGAGAGACCCAGTACTTC

clone size: -
V gene: TRBV19
J gene: TRBJ2-3
D gene: TRBD2
CDR3 protein: CASSRLAGETEQYF
CDR3 DNA: TGTGCCAGTAGTCGATTAGCGGGAGAGACTGAGCAGTATTTT